This TCR beta chain originates from a study of blood T cell repertoires in COVID-19 (dated by TCRdb to 2018 to 2020). Study-wide context: Samples covering the acute and convalescent phases of COVID-19 were provided by collaborators in the United States, Italy and Spain. The material from the prospective study consisted of cDNA or gDNA derived from T cells, B-cell-depleted T cells, or PBMCs. The dataset comprised deeply sampled blood TCRbeta repertoires from subjects exposed to, actively infected with, or recovered from COVID-19. A freely available public database, intended as a resource for researchers studying the immune response to SARS-CoV-2, is where the repertoires were released. The samples were drawn from the first 160 participants of the ongoing ImmuneRACE study and from some 1,300 subjects provided by 6 global collaborators. A de-identified subject ID, COVID-19 status, age in years and sex were almost always included in the sample metadata. Where available, HLA class I and class II types were taken from metadata supplied by the sample provider and were not determined by assay-based typing.

The immunoSEQ Assay, a bias-controlled multiplex PCR, was used to amplify TCRbeta CDR3 regions from genomic DNA. The authors processed their data as follows. The number of nucleated cells in each sample was estimated by amplification of reference gene primers within the assay. Sequence reads were collapsed and filtered to measure the absolute abundance of every unique TCRbeta CDR3 rearrangement. Productive Simpson clonality was computed per sample as the square root of Simpson's diversity index over productive rearrangements. TCRdb stores this immuneACCESS table with in-frame sequences only. Part of the clones is absent; in the studies checked, under half of the shortfall reflects unresolved V genes, and no reason is known for the rest. V and J calls and clone size are given by that table; D and trimming were obtained from the DNA. This sample comprises under 100,000 clones, roughly 90% of them detected only once. The top ten clones comprise around 4.5% of the sample.

Whole blood was collected in K2EDTA tubes by collaborating institutions according to the institutions' own protocols. For TCRbeta analysis, collaborators shipped samples as frozen whole blood, isolated PBMCs, or DNA extracted from either of those sample types. On this clone itself: This receptor's antigen is unknown. No much larger clone is present one base from it, and per-base qualities are unavailable.

From the cysteine through the phenylalanine, the CDR3 covers 15 amino acids. The sequence is cut down to CDR3 DNA, 45 bases in frame from base 1. V is trimmed back by 4 bases and J by 5 bases, and the junction contains 9 bases that no gene match accounts for. CDR1 and CDR2, looked up from the germline V gene, are SGHRS and YFSETQ. Findings and caveats that apply to the study as a whole: How much clinical and demographic metadata was included differed by source and by participant, and the metadata was provided uncurated.

This chain is built from TRBV5-1 and TRBJ2-7; 10 central nucleotides agree with TRBD1. Sequencing was carried out using peripheral blood. The receptor's source is a man over 45 with active COVID-19. The encoded CDR3 is CASSPGWDRGDEQYF. The DNA is as follows: TGCGCCAGCAGCCCGGGGTGGGACAGGGGAGACGAGCAGTACTTC.